This T cell receptor beta chain was sequenced during a study of response to subunit inactivated influenza vaccine. This clonotype was counted at least ten times. TCRdb passed the RT-PCR reads through MiXCR, listing each CDR3 protein once. In the table there are under 200,000 distinct CDR3 sequences, less than 15% of which are singletons. These data were also filed under a second study, of T cells expressing NK-cell markers. That report adds: 5'RACE template switching with UMIs generated TCR beta cDNA. The contribution of dominant NKG2C+ clonotypes to CD8+ T cells in about six donors was roughly 1.0-7.5%.

The specimen was CD8+ T cells sorted from PBMCs, collected about 12 days after vaccination. The source of this sequence is a man over 45 who received an inactivated influenza vaccine.

This CDR3 reads CSAGPGAVQPQHF. The CDR3 DNA follows: TGCAGTGCTGGCCCGGGGGCCGTTCAGCCCCAGCATTTT. This chain links TRBV20-1 with TRBJ1-5; a possible D gene is TRBD1 (6 bases). The CDR3 contains 13 residues. The germline V and J ends were trimmed by 5 bases and 6 bases, with 14 bases remaining between them. Germline loops: CDR1 DFQATT, CDR2 SNEGSKA (reference sequence).